This T cell receptor (beta chain) derives from a study of patients and donors after allogeneic stem cell transplantation. One entry per CDR3 protein, called by TCRdb with MiXCR from the RT-PCR reads. The table records hundreds of thousands of distinct CDR3 sequences, 15% to 20% of them present only once. The germline CDR1 and CDR2 sequences are SEHNR and FQNEAQ (reference sequence). J lost 0 bases, V lost 2 bases, and 9 bases had no gene match. The CDR3 spans 17 residues. The V call is TRBV7-9, the J call TRBJ2-7; TRBD1 matches 8 bases. The sample consisted of blood, either unsorted or a sorted T cell fraction (not recorded which). This TCR came from a human donor who was either an allogeneic HSCT recipient or a stem cell or donor lymphocyte infusion donor (not recorded which). It is not recorded whose cells these are; they may come from a transplant donor. The CDR3 DNA reads as TGTGCCAGCAGCTTACGAGGGACAGGAGGAATCTCCTACGAGCAGTACTTC. This gives the protein CASSLRGTGGISYEQYF.